This T cell receptor (beta chain) was sequenced for a study of T cell repertoires in cytomegalovirus infection. Study overall: It was the public TCR beta signatures that indicated both CMV infection and matching HLA type. Whole-study findings and limits: Individuals carrying CMV plus the relevant HLA were identified by cumulative frequency of public TCR beta families.

A single record per CDR3 protein comes from TCRdb applying MiXCR to the reads. The table lists more than 400,000 distinct CDR3 sequences, about 26% of them singletons, with around 13% in the top ten. As to this clonotype: No antigen is known for it.

Germline loops: CDR1 SGHDT, CDR2 YYEEEE. V was trimmed by 0 bases and J by 13 bases, leaving 10 bases between them. The CDR3 covers 12 residues. Sequenced material: PBMCs. This chain joins TRBV5-6 and TRBJ1-4; unclear D gene. This receptor was taken from a human donor in good health (CMV status not recorded). Some clones in this sample may be carry-over from other donors' samples. Here the CDR3 DNA reads TGTGCCAGCAGCTTGGACACAAATACACTGTTTTTT. This codes for CASSLDTNTLFF.